A selection of T cell receptor beta chains follows, all from one sample in a study of blood T cells in healthy people across ages. TCRdb ran MiXCR on the 5' RACE reads and lists one entry per CDR3 protein. This table has 800,000 to 950,000 distinct CDR3 sequences, about 27% appearing once. Another study also made use of these data, one on T cells of mothers and their children.

Material: blood. These receptors were obtained from a woman aged 40 to 50 in good health. The CDR3 runs from the conserved cysteine through the conserved F or W. D genes are given only for firm matches. Size is stated for part of the rows, as once, few or many counts, or as a class when the clone is expanded.

-	TRBJ2-6	-	TRBV20-1	TGCAGTGCTAGGAGGGATTCTGGGGCCAACGTCCTGACTTTC	CSARRDSGANVLTF
-	TRBJ2-7	-	TRBV2	TGTGCCAGCAGTGAAGGACAGACCCACGAGCAGTACTTC	CASSEGQTHEQYF
TRBD1	TRBJ2-3	-	TRBV5-5	TGTGCCAGCAGCCGAACACATTCACAGGGGGCGAGCACAGATACGCAGTATTTT	CASSRTHSQGASTDTQYF
-	TRBJ2-4	many	TRBV6-2/TRBV6-3	TGTGCCAGCAGTGGGACCTTTTTAGCCAAAAACATTCAGTACTTC	CASSGTFLAKNIQYF
-	TRBJ2-1	-	TRBV7-3	TGTGCCAGCAGCCAGACAGGTTCCTACGAGCAGTTCTTC	CASSQTGSYEQFF
-	TRBJ2-3	-	TRBV7-6	TGTGCCAGCAGCTTAGCAACTTCCGCAAACACAGATACGCAGTATTTT	CASSLATSANTDTQYF
-	TRBJ1-4	many	TRBV6-2/TRBV6-3	TGTGCCAGCAGTGACATACCCAGCGCACCTAATGAAAAACTGTTTTTT	CASSDIPSAPNEKLFF
TRBD1	TRBJ1-4	many	TRBV27	TGTGCCACCAGCCTCGGACAGGAGGATGAAAAACTGTTTTTT	CATSLGQEDEKLFF
-	TRBJ2-3	few	TRBV6-2/TRBV6-3	TGTGCCAGCAGTTATTTCACGAGGGCAGATACGCAGTATTTT	CASSYFTRADTQYF
-	TRBJ2-2	-	TRBV18	TGTGCCAGCTCACCAGGGATGAACACCGGGGAGCTGTTTTTT	CASSPGMNTGELFF
-	TRBJ2-1	-	TRBV19	TGTGCCAGTAAAATGGGAGGGGGAACAATCAATGAGCAGTTCTTC	CASKMGGGTINEQFF
-	TRBJ1-2	few	TRBV20-1	TGCAGTGCTAGAGGGGGGACTAACTATGGCTACACCTTC	CSARGGTNYGYTF
-	TRBJ2-7	-	TRBV5-1	TGCGCCAGCAGCTTGGCCGTGAGCTCCAACGAGCAGTACTTC	CASSLAVSSNEQYF
-	TRBJ2-7	few	TRBV10-3	TGTGCCATCAAATCGGACACCACCTACGAGCAGTACTTC	CAIKSDTTYEQYF
TRBD1	TRBJ1-6	-	TRBV18	TGTGCCAGCTCACCCGGGACAGTCTATAATTCACCCCTCCACTTT	CASSPGTVYNSPLHF
TRBD2	TRBJ2-1	few	TRBV28	TGTGCCAGCAGTTTACGGAGCGGGGGGGCCGGGGAGCAGTTCTTC	CASSLRSGGAGEQFF
TRBD2	TRBJ2-1	-	TRBV5-1	TGCGCCAGCAGCTACGTAGCGGGACCGAGCTCCTACAATGAGCAGTTCTTC	CASSYVAGPSSYNEQFF
TRBD2	TRBJ2-5	many	TRBV15	TGTGCCACCAGCAGAGATCTTAGCGGGGGGTCAGAGACCCAGTACTTC	CATSRDLSGGSETQYF
TRBD2	TRBJ2-5	few	TRBV7-9	TGTGCCAGCAGCTTACCTACTGGCGGGGGGCTGGAGACCCAGTACTTC	CASSLPTGGGLETQYF
-	TRBJ2-5	-	TRBV2	TGTGCCAGCATGAGGACTAAACAGGGTGGGACCCAGTACTTC	CASMRTKQGGTQYF
-	TRBJ2-3	few	TRBV4-1	TGCGCCAGCAGCCAAGCGGCGGGGAGCACAGATACGCAGTATTTT	CASSQAAGSTDTQYF
TRBD2	TRBJ2-1	-	TRBV7-3	TGTGCCAGCAGCCCTATCTCAGTAGCGGGGGTCAACAATGAGCAGTTCTTC	CASSPISVAGVNNEQFF
TRBD1	TRBJ1-1	-	TRBV20-1	TGCAGTGCGGTTCCCCTACAGGGGAGGACTGAAGCTTTCTTT	CSAVPLQGRTEAFF